Presented here are 7 T cell receptor beta chains from one specimen sequenced in a study of blood T cells in healthy people across ages. Together with a sample-barcoded 5' primer, a J-beta primer mix was included in a second PCR lasting about 7 to 11 cycles. TCRdb recomputed calls from the 5' RACE reads with MiXCR, one row per CDR3 protein. The repertoire holds 650,000 to 1,000,000 distinct CDR3 sequences, about 37% seen once, with around 13% in the top ten. The sequenced material came from blood. These receptors all stem from a man aged 18 to 29 in good health.

This chain connects TRBV18 to TRBJ1-6, with TRBD1 matching 7 bases. V shed 3 bases, J shed 10 bases, and the junction held 9 bases outside the gene matches. The CDR3 is 15 amino acids. Germline V gives CDR1 KGHSH, CDR2 LQKENI. The CDR3 reads CASSPDRANESPLHF. Written as DNA, the CDR3 is TGTGCCAGCTCACCCGACAGGGCCAATGAGTCACCCCTCCACTTT.

The rearrangement links TRBV4-2 to TRBJ2-4; TRBD2 is a possible D gene (7 bases). Germline CDR1 LGHNA, CDR2 YNFKEQ. The CDR3 contains 15 residues. V gave up 0 bases and J gave up 8 bases, with 14 bases separating them. CDR3: CASSQDRGAGDIQYF. The CDR3 DNA reads as TGTGCCAGCAGCCAAGACCGGGGGGCTGGTGACATTCAGTACTTC.

This chain joins TRBV14 and TRBJ2-3; D gene unclear. V was pared by 0 bases and J by 5 bases, with 12 bases between. From germline, CDR1 is SGHDN and CDR2 FVKESK. CDR3 size: 15 residues. The CDR3 reads CASSQEDRVIDTQYF. The CDR3 nucleotides read TGTGCCAGCAGCCAAGAGGACCGCGTTATAGATACGCAGTATTTT.

V is TRBV7-2 and J is TRBJ2-1, with 12 nucleotides matching TRBD2. The CDR3 sequence is 15 residues long. The trim removed 5 bases at V and 9 bases at J, leaving 8 bases unmatched. The germline gives CDR1 SGHTA, CDR2 FQGNSA. CDR3 bases: TGTGCCAGCAGCGTGACTAGCGGGGGAATTATTGAGCAGTTCTTC. Translation: CASSVTSGGIIEQFF.

The J gene is TRBJ2-7, the V gene TRBV5-4, with 16 bases fitting TRBD2. CDR1 is SGHNT, CDR2 YYREEE, per germline (reference sequence). The CDR3 covers 17 residues. The V and J ends lost 5 bases and 7 bases, in that order; junction bases with no gene match: 12. The CDR3 spells CASRPGTSGGAFNEQYF. In nucleotides, the CDR3 is TGTGCCAGCAGACCGGGGACTAGCGGGGGGGCCTTCAATGAGCAGTACTTC.

This clonotype was recorded at least ten times. V is TRBV12-3 or TRBV12-4 and J is TRBJ2-4; a weak D match, TRBD1 (5 bases). The CDR3 sequence is 13 residues long. Deletions cut 2 bases from V and 8 bases from J, with 10 bases between. DNA for the CDR3: TGTGCCAGCAGTTTATCGCTAGGGGACATTCAGTACTTC. Its protein product is CASSLSLGDIQYF.

The gene calls are TRBV20-1 and TRBJ2-3; 10 bases are a match to TRBD2. The germline V gene has CDR1 DFQATT and CDR2 SNEGSKA (reference sequence). The CDR3 is made up of 15 amino acids. V lost 5 bases and J lost 4; bases outside the gene matches: 9. CDR3: CSAGAGGPAADTQYF. The CDR3 region has the DNA TGCAGTGCTGGAGCGGGAGGGCCTGCGGCAGATACGCAGTATTTT.